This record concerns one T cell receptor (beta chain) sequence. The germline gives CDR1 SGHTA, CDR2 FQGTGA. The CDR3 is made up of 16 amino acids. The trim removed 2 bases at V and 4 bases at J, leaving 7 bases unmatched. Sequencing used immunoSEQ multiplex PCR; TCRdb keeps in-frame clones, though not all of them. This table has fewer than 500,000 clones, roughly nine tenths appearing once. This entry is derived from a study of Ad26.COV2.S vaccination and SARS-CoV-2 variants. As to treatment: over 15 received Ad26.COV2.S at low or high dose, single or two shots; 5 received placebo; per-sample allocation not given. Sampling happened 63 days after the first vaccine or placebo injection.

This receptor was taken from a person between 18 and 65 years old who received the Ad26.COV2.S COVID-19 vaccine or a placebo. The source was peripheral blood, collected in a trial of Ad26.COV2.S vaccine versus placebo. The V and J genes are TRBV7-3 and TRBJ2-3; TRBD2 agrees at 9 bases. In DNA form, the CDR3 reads TGTGCCAGCAGCTTATACGGCGGGAGGGCCCCAGATACGCAGTATTTT. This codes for CASSLYGGRAPDTQYF.